Below, one T cell receptor (beta chain) is given with its context. Per the original methods: Counts of nucleated cells, estimated from reference gene primer amplification, were obtained. Clones were read by immunoSEQ multiplex PCR, and TCRdb kept only the in-frame ones, dropping some. That table gives V, J and clone size, and the DNA gave D and trimming. The table includes 70,000 or so clones, roughly 82% detected once. The sample belongs to a study of blood T cell repertoires in COVID-19. Turning to the study itself: Collection of acute and convalescent COVID-19 samples took place in the United States, Italy and Spain. T cells, B-cell-depleted T cells, or PBMCs supplied cDNA or gDNA.

CDR1 is SEHNR and CDR2 is FQNEAQ in the germline V gene (reference sequence). The CDR3 is made up of 15 amino acids. V was clipped by 1 base and J by 6 bases, with 10 bases between them. The chain employs TRBV7-9 and TRBJ1-6; D is undetermined. The sample was peripheral blood. The TCR originated in a human donor in a cohort sampled during active COVID-19. The CDR3 protein is CASSLVGTVNSPLHF. The DNA of the CDR3 is TGTGCCAGCAGCTTAGTAGGAACAGTTAATTCACCCCTCCACTTT.